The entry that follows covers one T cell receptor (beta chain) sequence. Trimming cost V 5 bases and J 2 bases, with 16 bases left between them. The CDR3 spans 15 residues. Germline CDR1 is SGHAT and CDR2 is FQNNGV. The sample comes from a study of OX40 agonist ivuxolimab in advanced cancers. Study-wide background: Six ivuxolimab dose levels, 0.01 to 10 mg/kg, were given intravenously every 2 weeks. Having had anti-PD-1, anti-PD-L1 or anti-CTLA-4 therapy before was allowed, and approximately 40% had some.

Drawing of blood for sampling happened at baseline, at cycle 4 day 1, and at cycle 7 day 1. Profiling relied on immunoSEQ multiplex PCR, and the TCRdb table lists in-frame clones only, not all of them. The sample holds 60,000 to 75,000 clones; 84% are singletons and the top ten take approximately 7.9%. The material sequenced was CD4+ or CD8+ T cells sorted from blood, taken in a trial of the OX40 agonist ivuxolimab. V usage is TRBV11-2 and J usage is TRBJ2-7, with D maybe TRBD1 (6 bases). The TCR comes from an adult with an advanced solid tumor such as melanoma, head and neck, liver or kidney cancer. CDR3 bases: TGTGCCAGCAGCCGCTCGGGACAAGGGGCCTACGAGCAGTACTTC. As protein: CASSRSGQGAYEQYF.